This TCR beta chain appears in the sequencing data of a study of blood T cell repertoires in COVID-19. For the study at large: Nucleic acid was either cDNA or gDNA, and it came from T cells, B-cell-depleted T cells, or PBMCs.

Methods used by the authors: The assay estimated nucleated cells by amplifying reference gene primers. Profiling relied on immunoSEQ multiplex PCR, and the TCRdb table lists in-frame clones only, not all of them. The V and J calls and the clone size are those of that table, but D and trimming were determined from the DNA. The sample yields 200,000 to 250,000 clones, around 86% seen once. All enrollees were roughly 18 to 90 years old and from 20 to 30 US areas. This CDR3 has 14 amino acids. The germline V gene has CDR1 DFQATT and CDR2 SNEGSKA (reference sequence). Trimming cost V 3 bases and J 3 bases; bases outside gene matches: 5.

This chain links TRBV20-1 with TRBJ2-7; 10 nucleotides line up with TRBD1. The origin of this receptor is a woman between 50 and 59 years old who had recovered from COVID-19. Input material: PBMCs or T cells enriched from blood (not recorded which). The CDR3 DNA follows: TGCAGTGCTAGTTCGGGACAGGGGCACTACGAGCAGTACTTC. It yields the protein CSASSGQGHYEQYF.